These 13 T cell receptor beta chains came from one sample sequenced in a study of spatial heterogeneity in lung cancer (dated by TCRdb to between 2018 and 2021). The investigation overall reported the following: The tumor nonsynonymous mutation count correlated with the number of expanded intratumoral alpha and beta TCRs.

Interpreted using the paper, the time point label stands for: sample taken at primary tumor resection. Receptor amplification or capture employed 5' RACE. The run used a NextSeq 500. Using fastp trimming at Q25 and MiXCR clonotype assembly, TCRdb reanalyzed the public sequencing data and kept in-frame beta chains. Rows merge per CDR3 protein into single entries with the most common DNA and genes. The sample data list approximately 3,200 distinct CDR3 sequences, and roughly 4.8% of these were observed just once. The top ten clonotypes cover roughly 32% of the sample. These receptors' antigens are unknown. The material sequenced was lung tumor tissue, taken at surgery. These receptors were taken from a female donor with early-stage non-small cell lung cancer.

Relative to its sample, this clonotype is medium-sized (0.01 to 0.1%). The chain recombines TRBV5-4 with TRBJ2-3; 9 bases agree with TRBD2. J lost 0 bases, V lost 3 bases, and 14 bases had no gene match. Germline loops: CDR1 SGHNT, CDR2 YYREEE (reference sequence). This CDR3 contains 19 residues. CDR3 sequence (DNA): TGTGCCAGCAGCTCGCCGGCTGGGGCGGGGGGGGAGAGCACAGATACGCAGTATTTT. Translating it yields CASSSPAGAGGESTDTQYF.

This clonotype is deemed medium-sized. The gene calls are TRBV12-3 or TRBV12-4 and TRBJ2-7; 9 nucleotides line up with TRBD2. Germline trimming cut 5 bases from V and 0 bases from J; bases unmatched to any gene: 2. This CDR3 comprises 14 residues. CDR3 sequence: CASSLSGSSYEQYF. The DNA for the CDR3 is TGTGCCAGCAGTCTTAGCGGGAGCTCCTACGAGCAGTACTTC.

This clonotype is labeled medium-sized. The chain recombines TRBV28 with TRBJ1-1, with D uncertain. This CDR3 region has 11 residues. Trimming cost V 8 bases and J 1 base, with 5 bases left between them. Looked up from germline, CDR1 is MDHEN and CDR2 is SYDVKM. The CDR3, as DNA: TGTGCCAGCGGGAGGAACACTGAAGCTTTCTTT. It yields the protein CASGRNTEAFF.

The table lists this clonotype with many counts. CDR3 nucleotides: TGCGCCAGCAGCTTGGTTCAGCGGGAAGCAGATACGCAGTATTTT. This sequence encodes CASSLVQREADTQYF. This chain joins TRBV5-1 and TRBJ2-3; 7 bases align to TRBD2. The CDR3 totals 15 residues. J gave up 4 bases and V 0 bases, and 5 bases lay outside the gene matches. The V gene's germline CDR1 is SGHRS and CDR2 YFSETQ.

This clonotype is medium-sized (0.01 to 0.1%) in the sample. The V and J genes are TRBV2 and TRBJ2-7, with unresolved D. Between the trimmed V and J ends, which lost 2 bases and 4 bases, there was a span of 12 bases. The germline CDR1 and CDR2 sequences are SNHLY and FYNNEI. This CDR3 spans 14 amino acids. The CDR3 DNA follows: TGTGCCAGCAGTGAATCCACCTCGGGTTACGAGCAGTACGTC. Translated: CASSESTSGYEQYV.

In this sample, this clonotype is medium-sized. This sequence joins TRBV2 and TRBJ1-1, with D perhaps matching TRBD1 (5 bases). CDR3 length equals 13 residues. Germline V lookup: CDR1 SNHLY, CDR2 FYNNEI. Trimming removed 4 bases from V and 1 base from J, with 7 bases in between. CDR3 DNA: TGTGCCAGCAGTGGGGGGTGGAACACTGAAGCTTTCTTT. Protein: CASSGGWNTEAFF.

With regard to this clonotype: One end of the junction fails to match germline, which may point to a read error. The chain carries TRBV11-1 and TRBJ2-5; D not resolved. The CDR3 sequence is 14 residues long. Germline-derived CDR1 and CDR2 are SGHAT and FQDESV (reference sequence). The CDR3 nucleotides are TGTACCAGCAGCCCCAGACACATGAAGGCGACCCAGTACTTC. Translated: CTSSPRHMKATQYF.

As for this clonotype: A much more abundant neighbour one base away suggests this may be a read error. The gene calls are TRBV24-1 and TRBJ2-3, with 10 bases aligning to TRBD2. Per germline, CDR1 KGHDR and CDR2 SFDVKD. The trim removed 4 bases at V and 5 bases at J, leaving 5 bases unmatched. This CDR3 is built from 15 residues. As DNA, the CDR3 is TGTGCCACCAGTGAAGGGACTAGCGATGTAGATACGCAGTATTTT. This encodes CATSEGTSDVDTQYF.

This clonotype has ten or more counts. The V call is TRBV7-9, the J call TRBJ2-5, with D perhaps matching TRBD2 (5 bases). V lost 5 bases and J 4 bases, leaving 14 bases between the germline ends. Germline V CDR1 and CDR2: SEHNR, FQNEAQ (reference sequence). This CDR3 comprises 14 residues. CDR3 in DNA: TGTGCCAGCAGCCAAGGGCAAGGGAGAGAGACCCAGTACTTC. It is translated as CASSQGQGRETQYF. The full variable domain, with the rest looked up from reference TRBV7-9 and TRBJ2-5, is DTGVSQNPRHKITKRGQNVTFRCDPISEHNRLYWYRQTLGQGPEFLTYFQNEAQLEKSRLLSDRFSAERPKGSFSTLEIQRTEQGDSAMYLCASSQGQGRETQYFGPGTRLLVL.

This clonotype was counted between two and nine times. This CDR3 reads CASSPEGPSSYNEQFF. The CDR3 bases are TGCGCCAGCAGCCCGGAGGGCCCTAGCTCCTACAATGAGCAGTTCTTC. V gene TRBV10-1 combines with J gene TRBJ2-1, with D maybe TRBD2 (6 bases). This CDR3 has 16 amino acids. Germline V gene sequence: CDR1 WNHNN, CDR2 SYGVQD (reference sequence). V was cut by 6 bases and J by 0 bases, with 15 bases left in between.

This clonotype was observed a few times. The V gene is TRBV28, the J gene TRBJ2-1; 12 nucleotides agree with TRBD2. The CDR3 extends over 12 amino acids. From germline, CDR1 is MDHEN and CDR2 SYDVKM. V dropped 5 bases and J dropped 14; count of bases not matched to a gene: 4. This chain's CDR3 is CASSKTSGSEFF. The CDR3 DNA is TGTGCCAGCAGTAAGACTAGCGGGAGTGAGTTCTTC.

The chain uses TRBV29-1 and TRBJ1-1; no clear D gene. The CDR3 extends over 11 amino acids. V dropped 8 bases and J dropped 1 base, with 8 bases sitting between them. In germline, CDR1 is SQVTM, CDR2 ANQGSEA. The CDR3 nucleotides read TGCAGCACTTTGACGAACACTGAAGCTTTCTTT. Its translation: CSTLTNTEAFF.

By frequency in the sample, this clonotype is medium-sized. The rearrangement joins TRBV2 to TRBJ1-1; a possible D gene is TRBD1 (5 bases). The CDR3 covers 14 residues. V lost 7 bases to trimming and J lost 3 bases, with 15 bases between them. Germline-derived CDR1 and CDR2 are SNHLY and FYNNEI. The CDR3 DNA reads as TGTGCCAGCATCCGTAAGGGGAGGGACACTGAAGCTTTCTTT. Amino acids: CASIRKGRDTEAFF.